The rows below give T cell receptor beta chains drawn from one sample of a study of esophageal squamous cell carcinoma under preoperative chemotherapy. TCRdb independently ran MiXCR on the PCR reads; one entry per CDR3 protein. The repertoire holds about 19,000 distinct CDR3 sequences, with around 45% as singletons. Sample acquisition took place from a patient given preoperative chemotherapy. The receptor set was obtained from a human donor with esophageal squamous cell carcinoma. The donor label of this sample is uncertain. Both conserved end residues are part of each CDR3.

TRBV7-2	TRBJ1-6	CASSLAGGQGASPLHF
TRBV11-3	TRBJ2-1	CASSLDGRRALDEQFF
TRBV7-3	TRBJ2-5	CAGGAGGREIETQYF
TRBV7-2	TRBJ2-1	CASSPSGSGLEQFF
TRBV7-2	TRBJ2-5	CASSIALNQETQYF
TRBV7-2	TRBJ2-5	CASSLGGNSGLQETQYF
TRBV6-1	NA	CASRSTKGSYEQYF
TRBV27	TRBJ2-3	CASTGSGGGEPETQYF
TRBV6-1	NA	CASNDPGDGTGAQYF
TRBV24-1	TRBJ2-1	CATSDPPGLASGSNEQFF
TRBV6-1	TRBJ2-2	CATLVAGVNTGELFF
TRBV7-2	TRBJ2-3	CASSPGQRGRNIQYF
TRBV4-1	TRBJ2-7	CASSTGLANYEQYF
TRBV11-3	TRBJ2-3	CASSLGGISTDTQYF
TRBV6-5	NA	CASSYSRGIGTGAQYF
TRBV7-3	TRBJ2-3	CASSATSGEIDTQYF
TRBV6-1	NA	CASTPAGYLGEQYF
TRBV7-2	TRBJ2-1	CASSQRANPYNEQFF
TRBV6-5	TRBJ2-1	CASSYGEGGNEQFF
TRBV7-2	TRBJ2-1	CASSPPPTSGRNVRYEQFF
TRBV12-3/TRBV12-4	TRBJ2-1	CARGFGEAGEQFF
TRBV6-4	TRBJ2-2	CASSGLAWREHGELFF
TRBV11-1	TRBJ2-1	CASSLLAGDNEQFF
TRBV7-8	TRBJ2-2	CASSLRQGTGELFF
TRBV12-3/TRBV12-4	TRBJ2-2	CASSLTGLASETLFF
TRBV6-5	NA	CASSTEGTGYIEQYF
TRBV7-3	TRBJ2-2	CASSLMARGLAGAGELFF
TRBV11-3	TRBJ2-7	CASSFLAGRLYEQYF
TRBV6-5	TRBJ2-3	CASSSLTDTQYF
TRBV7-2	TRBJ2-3	CASSSGLVADTQYF
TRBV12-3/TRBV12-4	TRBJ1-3	CASSPRDDSGNTIYF
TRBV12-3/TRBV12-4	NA	CASRPGTGIREREQYF
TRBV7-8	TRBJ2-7	CASSLAQFGYEQYF
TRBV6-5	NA	CASSYSESWRANHEQYF
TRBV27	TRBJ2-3	CASSLFRTSGRVGTQYF
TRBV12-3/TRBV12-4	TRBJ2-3	CASSLAGSTGAQFF
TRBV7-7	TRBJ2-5	CASSQRPGFPETQYF
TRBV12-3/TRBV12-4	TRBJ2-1	CASINRGQGKIDEQFF
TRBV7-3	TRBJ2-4	CVTRRLGKDMQYF
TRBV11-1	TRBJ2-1	CASSSGLRNEQFF
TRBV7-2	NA	CASSQGQGTGEQYF
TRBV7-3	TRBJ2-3	CASSLPADQSRQYF
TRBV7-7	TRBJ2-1	CASSQGRVNEQFF
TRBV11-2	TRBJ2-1	CASSLAARTSSYNEQFF
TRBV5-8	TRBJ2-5	CAGTGRLAKETQYF
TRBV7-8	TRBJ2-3	CARSRGRGDRDTQYF
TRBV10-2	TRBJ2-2	CASSDVSGTNTGELFF
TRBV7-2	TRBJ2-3	CASSLQVTDTQYF